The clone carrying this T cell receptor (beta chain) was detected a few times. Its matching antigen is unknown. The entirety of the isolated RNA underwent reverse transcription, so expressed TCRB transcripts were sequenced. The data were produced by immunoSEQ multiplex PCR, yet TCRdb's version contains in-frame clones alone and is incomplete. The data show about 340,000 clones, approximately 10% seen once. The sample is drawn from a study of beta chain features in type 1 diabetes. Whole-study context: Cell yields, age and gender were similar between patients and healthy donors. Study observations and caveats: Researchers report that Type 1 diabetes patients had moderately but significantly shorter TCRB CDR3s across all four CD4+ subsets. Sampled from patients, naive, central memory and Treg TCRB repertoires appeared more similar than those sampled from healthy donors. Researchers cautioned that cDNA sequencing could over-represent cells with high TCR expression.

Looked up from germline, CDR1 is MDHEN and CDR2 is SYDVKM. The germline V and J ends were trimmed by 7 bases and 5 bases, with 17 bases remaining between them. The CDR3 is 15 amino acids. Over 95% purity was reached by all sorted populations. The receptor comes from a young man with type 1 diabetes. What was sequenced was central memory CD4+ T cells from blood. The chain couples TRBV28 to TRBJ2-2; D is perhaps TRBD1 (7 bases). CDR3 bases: TGTGCCAGCATCCAATCGTCAGGGGGGACCGGGGAGCTGTTTTTT. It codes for CASIQSSGGTGELFF.